Following are 18 T cell receptor beta chains from one sample sequenced in a study of blood T cell repertoires in COVID-19. Repertoires were generated with immunoSEQ multiplex PCR, while TCRdb's copy carries only in-frame clones and drops some. In the table there are 200,000 to 300,000 clones, 75% to 90% of which are singletons. Sequenced: peripheral blood. These receptors were taken from a woman aged 40-49 years who had recovered from COVID-19.

The V call is TRBV7-6, the J call TRBJ2-7, with TRBD1 matching 9 bases. Germline V CDR1 and CDR2: SGHVS, FNYEAQ. J lost 4 bases, V lost 0 bases, and 7 bases had no gene match. The CDR3 loop spans 16 amino acids. The CDR3 protein is CASSLADWTGDYEQYF. The CDR3, as DNA: TGTGCCAGCAGCTTAGCGGACTGGACAGGGGATTACGAGCAGTACTTC.

The chain joins TRBV10-3 to TRBJ1-3, with TRBD1 matching 7 bases. V dropped 8 bases and J dropped 0; count of bases not matched to a gene: 10. This CDR3 comprises 16 residues. Germline lookup yields CDR1 ENHRY and CDR2 SYGVKD. The CDR3 sequence is CAIGNRGPRSGNTIYF. The CDR3, as DNA: TGTGCCATCGGGAACAGGGGCCCACGCTCTGGAAACACCATATATTTT.

The CDR3 nucleotides are TGTGCCAGCAGTCAAACTTTGGGACAGGGGGCGGAGAAACTGTTTTTT. It encodes CASSQTLGQGAEKLFF. V is TRBV7-2 and J is TRBJ1-4; 12 bases line up with TRBD1. V shed 6 bases and J 11 bases; nucleotides not matched to a gene: 13. CDR1 SGHTA and CDR2 FQGNSA come from the germline V gene. This CDR3 contains 16 residues. Filled out from reference TRBV7-2 and TRBJ1-4, the complete variable domain reads GAGVSQSPSNKVTEKGKDVELRCDPISGHTALYWYRQSLGQGLEFLIYFQGNSAPDKSGLPSDRFSAERTGGSVSTLTIQRTQQEDSAVYLCASSQTLGQGAEKLFFGSGTQLSVL.

V gene TRBV6-2 or TRBV6-3 combines with J gene TRBJ2-2, with 8 bases matching TRBD2. The CDR3 runs 18 residues. Germline loops: CDR1 MNHEY, CDR2 SVGEGT. J gave up 6 bases and V 2 bases, and 14 bases lay outside the gene matches. CDR3 nucleotide sequence: TGTGCCAGCAGTTACCCTCGGGGGGGATCAGGCAGCGCCGGGGAGCTGTTTTTT. This sequence encodes CASSYPRGGSGSAGELFF.

This clone has only a few counts. This chain joins TRBV7-2 and TRBJ1-6; 7 bases agree with TRBD1. CDR3 size: 15 residues. Germline CDR1 and CDR2: SGHTA and FQGNSA. Unmatched junction bases numbered 6, after V lost 0 bases and J lost 10 bases. The CDR3 spells CASSLAARGSSPLHF. In nucleotides, the CDR3 is TGTGCCAGCAGCTTAGCAGCCAGGGGGAGCTCACCCCTCCACTTT.

CDR3 nucleotides: TGTGCCAGCAGTGACTCGAAGTACGGACAGGGCACAGATACGCAGTATTTT. Translation gives CASSDSKYGQGTDTQYF. The rearrangement uses TRBV6-4 and TRBJ2-3; TRBD1 aligns across 7 bases. The CDR3 has 17 amino acids. Trimming removed 0 bases from V and 1 base from J; junction bases left unmatched: 7. CDR1 MRHNA and CDR2 SNTAGT come from the germline V gene.

The chain recombines TRBV7-9 with TRBJ1-2; 10 nucleotides align to TRBD1. Germline values: CDR1 SEHNR, CDR2 FQNEAQ (reference sequence). The CDR3 sequence is 14 residues long. J lost 8 bases, V lost 4 bases, and 7 bases had no gene match. The CDR3 DNA reads as TGTGCCAGCAGCTCTATAGACAGGGGGCCGGGCTACACCTTC. This translates into CASSSIDRGPGYTF.

This chain links TRBV5-6 with TRBJ2-1, with a possible D match to TRBD1 (5 bases). Germline CDR1 and CDR2: SGHDT and YYEEEE. V gave up 0 bases and J gave up 2 bases, with 12 bases separating them. There are 16 residues in the CDR3. The CDR3 coding sequence is TGTGCCAGCAGCTTGGTGGTGGGGCCCCCCTACAATGAGCAGTTCTTC. This sequence encodes CASSLVVGPPYNEQFF.

The chain joins TRBV15 to TRBJ2-3; maybe TRBD1 (5 bases). Germline lookup yields CDR1 LNHNV and CDR2 YYDKDF (reference sequence). V lost 0 bases and J 2 bases, leaving 9 bases between the germline ends. CDR3 length: 15 residues. The CDR3 region is CATSRDVTDTDTQYF. CDR3 nucleotides: TGTGCCACCAGCAGAGATGTGACAGACACAGATACGCAGTATTTT.

This chain joins TRBV5-1 and TRBJ2-5; 7 bases are shared with TRBD2. Trimming took 0 bases from V and 5 from J; bases not matched to a gene: 10. CDR1 is SGHRS, CDR2 YFSETQ, per germline. The CDR3 contains 16 residues. CDR3 residues: CASSLAYGPGGETQYF. CDR3 nucleotides: TGCGCCAGCAGCTTGGCGTACGGTCCGGGGGGTGAGACCCAGTACTTC.

The rearrangement links TRBV19 to TRBJ2-7; TRBD1 agrees at 8 bases. Germline CDR1 and CDR2: LNHDA and SQIVND (reference sequence). The CDR3 totals 15 residues. The J segment lost 2 bases and the V segment lost 5 bases, leaving 8 bases of the junction unmatched. The DNA of the CDR3 is TGTGCCAGTAGTGTGGGGACAGGACATGCCTACGAGCAGTACTTC. Encoded protein: CASSVGTGHAYEQYF.

The V gene is TRBV15, the J gene TRBJ2-3; weak D call: TRBD2 (5 bases). The CDR3 contains 14 residues. V lost 2 bases and J lost 5, with 11 bases in between. The germline V gene has CDR1 LNHNV and CDR2 YYDKDF (reference sequence). The CDR3 region has the DNA TGTGCCACCAGCAGATCCCCTCGGGGAGATACGCAGTATTTT. Its translation: CATSRSPRGDTQYF.

This chain joins TRBV5-5 and TRBJ2-4; the D gene is possibly TRBD1 (6 bases). Trimming cost V 4 bases and J 14 bases, with 19 bases left between them. This CDR3 region has 13 residues. The germline CDR1 and CDR2 sequences are SGHKS and YYEKEE (reference sequence). The CDR3 DNA reads as TGTGCCAGCAGCCGTCCCCCGGACAGAAGGGAGTACTTC. Protein product: CASSRPPDRREYF.

V usage is TRBV4-2 and J usage is TRBJ1-3; D remains unclear. V lost 5 bases, J lost 0 bases, and 14 bases lay in between. Germline-derived CDR1 and CDR2 are LGHNA and YNFKEQ. This CDR3 has 16 residues. The CDR3 reads CASSYEARDSGNTIYF. CDR3 bases: TGTGCCAGCAGCTACGAGGCGAGAGACTCTGGAAACACCATATATTTT.

The chain carries TRBV11-2 and TRBJ2-5, with a possible D match to TRBD2 (5 bases). Germline-derived CDR1 and CDR2 are SGHAT and FQNNGV. This CDR3 region has 18 residues. Trimming pared 5 bases from V and 6 bases from J, leaving 28 bases between. This CDR3 reads CASSRDVSLAGLGKTQYF. The CDR3 DNA reads TGTGCCAGCAGCAGAGACGTCTCTCTGGCGGGCCTTGGGAAGACCCAGTACTTC.

V usage is TRBV5-1 and J usage is TRBJ1-3; 7 nucleotides align to TRBD1. Per the germline V gene, CDR1 is SGHRS and CDR2 is YFSETQ. V was pared by 0 bases and J by 3 bases, with 3 bases of the junction left unmatched. The CDR3 has 15 residues. The CDR3 region is CASSLVGGYGNTIYF. DNA for the CDR3: TGCGCCAGCAGCTTGGTAGGGGGCTATGGAAACACCATATATTTT.

Here the CDR3 reads CSAGTQPLRGYTF. CDR3 coding DNA: TGCAGCGCCGGGACACAGCCCCTTAGGGGCTACACCTTC. The V and J genes are TRBV29-1 and TRBJ1-2; D may be TRBD1 (6 bases). Deletions cut 7 bases from V and 8 bases from J, with 20 bases between. The germline CDR1 and CDR2 sequences are SQVTM and ANQGSEA. The CDR3 contains 13 residues.

This rearrangement joins TRBV9 to TRBJ2-3; D perhaps matches TRBD2 (6 bases). V was cut by 3 bases and J by 3 bases, with 11 bases left in between. Germline CDR1 and CDR2: SGDLS and YYNGEE. This CDR3 has 14 amino acids. CDR3: CASSAGLETDTQYF. The CDR3 nucleotides are TGTGCCAGCAGCGCGGGACTGGAAACAGATACGCAGTATTTT.